A selection of T cell receptor beta chains follows, all from one sample in a study of blood T cell repertoires in COVID-19. TCRdb's copy holds only in-frame clones and misses some; the assay was immunoSEQ multiplex PCR. The sample holds 150,000 to 200,000 clones, around nine tenths seen once. Sequencing was done on a sample of peripheral blood. The receptors were gathered from a man between 18 and 35 years old with active or convalescent COVID-19. Both conserved end residues are part of each CDR3. D genes are given only for firm matches. Size tells how often a clone was seen (once, few, many) or the class of an expanded clone, and some rows leave it out.

J gene | V gene | D gene | clone size | CDR3 protein | CDR3 DNA
TRBJ2-1 | TRBV3-1/TRBV3-2 | - | - | CASSPRVRYEQFF | TGTGCCAGCAGCCCCCGGGTGAGGTATGAGCAGTTCTTC
TRBJ2-1 | TRBV6-4 | - | - | CASSDLTVFSYNEQFF | TGTGCCAGCAGTGACTTAACGGTTTTTTCTTACAATGAGCAGTTCTTC
TRBJ2-3 | TRBV5-1 | - | few | CASSPRGAGLTDTQYF | TGCGCCAGCAGCCCCCGGGGGGCGGGACTCACAGATACGCAGTATTTT
TRBJ1-1 | TRBV19 | - | - | CASSMRDRPNTEAFF | TGTGCCAGTAGTATGAGAGACAGGCCTAACACTGAAGCTTTCTTT
TRBJ1-1 | TRBV27 | - | - | CASTPGHKNTEAFF | TGTGCCAGCACCCCGGGACACAAGAACACTGAAGCTTTCTTT
TRBJ2-5 | TRBV2 | - | - | CAMRPLDQETQYF | TGTGCCATGCGGCCTTTAGACCAAGAGACCCAGTACTTC
TRBJ2-5 | TRBV10-3 | TRBD2 | - | CAISGTSGGAVETQYF | TGTGCCATCAGTGGGACTAGCGGGGGGGCAGTGGAGACCCAGTACTTC
TRBJ2-2 | TRBV30 | - | - | CAWLVLRSGELFF | TGTGCCTGGCTCGTGTTGCGATCCGGGGAGCTGTTTTTT
TRBJ1-6 | TRBV2 | - | - | CASRDLARSYNSPLHF | TGTGCCAGCAGGGACCTAGCTAGGTCCTATAATTCACCCCTCCACTTT
TRBJ1-2 | TRBV7-2 | - | - | CASSLDRSGYTF | TGTGCCAGCAGCTTAGACCGTAGTGGCTACACCTTC
TRBJ2-7 | TRBV28 | TRBD2 | - | CASSFSGLSYEQYF | TGTGCCAGCAGTTTTAGCGGGCTGTCCTACGAGCAGTACTTC
TRBJ2-5 | TRBV27 | TRBD2 | - | CASSPLSLSSGRGETQYF | TGTGCCAGCAGCCCTTTATCCCTTTCTAGCGGGAGAGGGGAGACCCAGTACTTC
TRBJ1-2 | TRBV3-1/TRBV3-2 | - | - | CASSQDQGYNGYTF | TGTGCCAGCAGCCAAGATCAGGGTTACAATGGCTACACCTTC
TRBJ2-1 | TRBV5-1 | - | once | CASSFTSANEQFF | TGCGCCAGCAGCTTTACGAGCGCCAATGAGCAGTTCTTC
TRBJ1-1 | TRBV9 | - | - | CASSVRGEGTEAFF | TGTGCCAGCAGCGTCAGGGGCGAGGGCACTGAAGCTTTCTTT
TRBJ2-1 | TRBV4-1 | TRBD2 | - | CASSQAPSGPYNEQFF | TGCGCCAGCAGCCAAGCCCCTAGCGGTCCCTACAATGAGCAGTTCTTC
TRBJ2-1 | TRBV5-1 | - | - | CASSLVPGTRLNEQFF | TGCGCCAGCAGCTTGGTCCCGGGCACTAGGCTCAATGAGCAGTTCTTC
TRBJ1-1 | TRBV27 | TRBD1 | - | CASRLLLTGVDMNTEAFF | TGTGCCAGCAGACTTTTACTCACAGGGGTGGACATGAACACTGAAGCTTTCTTT
TRBJ1-2 | TRBV7-2 | TRBD1 | once | CASSLWDRANYGYTF | TGTGCCAGCAGCCTTTGGGACAGAGCTAACTATGGCTACACCTTC
TRBJ1-5 | TRBV28 | - | - | CASNLGRGNQPQHF | TGTGCCAGCAATCTGGGGCGAGGCAATCAGCCCCAGCATTTT
TRBJ2-2 | TRBV6-5 | TRBD1 | - | CASSYPGTGNTGELFF | TGTGCCAGCAGTTACCCCGGGACAGGGAACACCGGGGAGCTGTTTTTT
TRBJ1-1 | TRBV7-6 | - | - | CASSSQGSTEAFF | TGTGCCAGCAGCTCCCAGGGTTCCACTGAAGCTTTCTTT
TRBJ1-2 | TRBV7-9 | - | - | CASSPRTSSQNYGYTF | TGTGCCAGCAGCCCACGGACATCCTCTCAAAACTATGGCTACACCTTC
TRBJ2-1 | TRBV3-1/TRBV3-2 | - | once | CASSQGLGGDEQFF | TGTGCCAGCAGCCAAGGGCTTGGAGGCGATGAGCAGTTCTTC
TRBJ2-3 | TRBV25-1 | TRBD2 | - | CASSDPTSGGSTDTQYF | TGTGCCAGCAGTGACCCGACTAGCGGGGGTAGCACAGATACGCAGTATTTT
TRBJ1-6 | TRBV10-3 | TRBD1 | - | CAIRDKDRGLSPLHF | TGTGCCATCAGGGATAAGGACAGGGGGCTCTCACCCCTCCACTTT
TRBJ2-3 | TRBV11-3 | TRBD2 | - | CASTLRLAGGSDTQYF | TGTGCCAGCACCTTAAGACTAGCGGGAGGTTCAGATACGCAGTATTTT
TRBJ2-1 | TRBV6-1 | TRBD2 | - | CASSEALLRGVINEQFF | TGTGCCAGCAGTGAAGCGCTTCTGCGGGGGGTCATCAATGAGCAGTTCTTC
TRBJ1-5 | TRBV4-3 | TRBD1 | - | CASSQALTGTQPQHF | TGCGCCAGCAGCCAAGCGCTGACAGGGACCCAGCCCCAGCATTTT
TRBJ1-5 | TRBV9 | - | - | CASSGSGESSNQPQHF | TGTGCCAGCAGCGGGTCAGGGGAGAGTAGCAATCAGCCCCAGCATTTT
TRBJ1-1 | TRBV2 | TRBD1 | - | CASTVGTANTEAFF | TGTGCCAGCACGGTGGGGACAGCGAACACTGAAGCTTTCTTT